This is a list of T cell receptor beta chains from one sample in a study of Ad26.COV2.S vaccination and SARS-CoV-2 variants. Sequencing was performed with immunoSEQ multiplex PCR; in TCRdb, only in-frame clones are kept and a portion is missing. The sample has some 340,000 clones; around 84% are singletons. Sequencing used peripheral blood, obtained in a trial of Ad26.COV2.S vaccine versus placebo. All receptors derive from a person aged 18-60 years who received the Ad26.COV2.S COVID-19 vaccine or a placebo. Each CDR3 is given with its conserved first and last residue. A D gene is named only where the DNA matches it firmly. The listing skips clone size in some rows; elsewhere it reads once, few, many or a size class.

TGTGCCACCAGCAGAGATCCCGGGGGCTACAATGAGCAGTTCTTC | CATSRDPGGYNEQFF | . | TRBJ2-1 | . | TRBV15
TGTGCCAGTAAAGGGGGGACAGGCACAGATACGCAGTATTTT | CASKGGTGTDTQYF | . | TRBJ2-3 | . | TRBV19
TGTGCCAGCAGCCACGTTCCAGACACCATATATTTT | CASSHVPDTIYF | . | TRBJ1-3 | . | TRBV14
TGCGCCAGCAGCCAAAGAGAAGACACTGAAGCTTTCTTT | CASSQREDTEAFF | . | TRBJ1-1 | . | TRBV4-3
TGTGCCAGCAGCTTATCGGCAGGAGGGACAAACTCTTACGAGCAGTACTTC | CASSLSAGGTNSYEQYF | . | TRBJ2-7 | . | TRBV7-9
TGCGCCAGCAGCCAAGCGGACAGGGCCGCGTACGAGCAGTACTTC | CASSQADRAAYEQYF | once | TRBJ2-7 | TRBD1 | TRBV4-3
TGTGCCAGCTCACCAGGCAGGCTCACCTACGAGCAGTACTTC | CASSPGRLTYEQYF | . | TRBJ2-7 | . | TRBV18
TGCGCCAGCAGCCAAGTGCAGGGAGTAGCCGGGGAGCTGTTTTTT | CASSQVQGVAGELFF | few | TRBJ2-2 | . | TRBV4-1
TGTGCCAGCTCAAAGACGGTGAACACTGAAGCTTTCTTT | CASSKTVNTEAFF | . | TRBJ1-1 | . | TRBV7-7
TGTGCCAGCAGCTCATTTTCCCGTAATTCACCCCTCCACTTT | CASSSFSRNSPLHF | . | TRBJ1-6 | . | TRBV7-9
TGCGCCAGCAGCCAAGATCTGATCTCTAACACTGAAGCTTTCTTT | CASSQDLISNTEAFF | . | TRBJ1-1 | . | TRBV4-3
TGCGCCAGCAGCCGGGACACTGGAAACACTGAAGCTTTCTTT | CASSRDTGNTEAFF | . | TRBJ1-1 | . | TRBV5-1
TGTGCCAGCAGCCCCGTTAGGGGCCAAAATAATGAGCAGTTCTTC | CASSPVRGQNNEQFF | . | TRBJ2-1 | . | TRBV3-1/TRBV3-2